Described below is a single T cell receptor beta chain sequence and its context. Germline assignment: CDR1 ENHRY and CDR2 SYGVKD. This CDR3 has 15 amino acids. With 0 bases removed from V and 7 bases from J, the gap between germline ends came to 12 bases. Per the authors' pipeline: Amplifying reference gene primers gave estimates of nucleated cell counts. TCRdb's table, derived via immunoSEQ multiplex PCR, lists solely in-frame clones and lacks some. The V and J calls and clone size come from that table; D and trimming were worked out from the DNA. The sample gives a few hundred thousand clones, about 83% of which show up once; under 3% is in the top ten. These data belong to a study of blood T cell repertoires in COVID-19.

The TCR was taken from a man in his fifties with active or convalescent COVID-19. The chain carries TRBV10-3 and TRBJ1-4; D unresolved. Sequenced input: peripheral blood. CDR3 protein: CAISESLTGSEKLFF. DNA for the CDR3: TGTGCCATCAGTGAGTCGCTTACTGGGAGTGAAAAACTGTTTTTT.